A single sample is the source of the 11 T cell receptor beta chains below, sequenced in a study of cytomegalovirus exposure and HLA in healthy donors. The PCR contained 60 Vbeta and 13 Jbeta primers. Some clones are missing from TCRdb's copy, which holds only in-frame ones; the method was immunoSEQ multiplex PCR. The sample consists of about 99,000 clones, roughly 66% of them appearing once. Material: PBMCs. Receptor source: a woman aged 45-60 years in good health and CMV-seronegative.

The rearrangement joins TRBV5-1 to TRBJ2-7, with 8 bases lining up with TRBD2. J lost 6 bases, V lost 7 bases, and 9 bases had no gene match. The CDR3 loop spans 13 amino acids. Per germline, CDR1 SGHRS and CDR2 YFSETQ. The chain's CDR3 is CASSFERGGEQYF. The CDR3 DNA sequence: TGCGCCAGCTCCTTCGAACGGGGGGGCGAGCAGTACTTC.

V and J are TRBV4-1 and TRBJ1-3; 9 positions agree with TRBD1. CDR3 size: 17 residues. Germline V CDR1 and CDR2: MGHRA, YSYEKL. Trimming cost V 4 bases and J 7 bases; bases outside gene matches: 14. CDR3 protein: CASSLSGLQGALNTIYF. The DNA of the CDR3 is TGCGCCAGCAGCCTTTCAGGCCTACAGGGGGCCCTCAACACCATATATTTT.

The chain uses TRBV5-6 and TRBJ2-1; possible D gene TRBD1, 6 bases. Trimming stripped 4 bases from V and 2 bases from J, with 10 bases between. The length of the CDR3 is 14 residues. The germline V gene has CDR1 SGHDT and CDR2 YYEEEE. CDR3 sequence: CASSATGTYNEQFF. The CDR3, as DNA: TGTGCCAGCAGCGCTACAGGGACCTACAATGAGCAGTTCTTC.

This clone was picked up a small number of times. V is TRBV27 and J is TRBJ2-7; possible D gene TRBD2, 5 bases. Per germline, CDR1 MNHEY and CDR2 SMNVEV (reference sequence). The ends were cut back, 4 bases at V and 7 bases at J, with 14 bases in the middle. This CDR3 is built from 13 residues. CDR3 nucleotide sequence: TGTGCCAGCAGTTCATGGAATACGGGGGAGCAGTACTTC. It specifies CASSSWNTGEQYF.

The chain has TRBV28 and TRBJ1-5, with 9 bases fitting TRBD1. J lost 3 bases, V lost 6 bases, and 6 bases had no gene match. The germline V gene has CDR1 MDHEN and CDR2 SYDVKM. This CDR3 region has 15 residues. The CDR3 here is CASSHRGLDNQPQHF. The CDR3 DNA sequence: TGTGCCAGCAGCCACAGGGGGCTCGACAATCAGCCCCAGCATTTT.

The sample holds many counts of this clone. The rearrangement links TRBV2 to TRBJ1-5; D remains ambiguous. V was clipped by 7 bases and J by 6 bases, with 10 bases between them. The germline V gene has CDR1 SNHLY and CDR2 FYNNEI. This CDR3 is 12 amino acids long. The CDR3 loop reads CASKQSSQPQHF. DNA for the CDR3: TGTGCCAGCAAACAGTCGAGTCAGCCCCAGCATTTT.

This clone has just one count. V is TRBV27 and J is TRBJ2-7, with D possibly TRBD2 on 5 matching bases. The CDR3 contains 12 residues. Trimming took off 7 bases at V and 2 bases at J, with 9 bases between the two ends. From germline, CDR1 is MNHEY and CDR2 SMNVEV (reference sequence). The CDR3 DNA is TGTGCCAGCATAGGGCGGGCCTACGAGCAGTACTTC. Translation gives CASIGRAYEQYF.

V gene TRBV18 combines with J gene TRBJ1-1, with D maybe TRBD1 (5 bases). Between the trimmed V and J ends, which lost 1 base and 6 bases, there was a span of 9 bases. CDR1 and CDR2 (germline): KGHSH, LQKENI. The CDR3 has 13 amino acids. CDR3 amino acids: CASSPLVGAEAFF. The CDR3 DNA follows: TGTGCCAGCTCACCACTCGTAGGGGCTGAAGCTTTCTTT.

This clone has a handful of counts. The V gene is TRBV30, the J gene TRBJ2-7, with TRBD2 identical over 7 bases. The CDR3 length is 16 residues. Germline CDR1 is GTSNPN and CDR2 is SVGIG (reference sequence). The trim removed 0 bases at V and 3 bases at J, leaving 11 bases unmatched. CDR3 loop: CAWSVDSRRGVYEQYF. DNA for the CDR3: TGTGCCTGGAGTGTCGACTCAAGACGGGGGGTCTACGAGCAGTACTTC.

CDR3 sequence reads: CASGHDRGYGYTF. In nucleotides, the CDR3 is TGTGCCAGCGGACATGACAGGGGATACGGCTACACCTTC. V and J are TRBV6-5 and TRBJ1-2, with 8 bases that match TRBD1. V lost 8 bases to trimming and J lost 8 bases; unmatched junction nucleotides: 10. Germline V gene data show CDR1 as MNHEY and CDR2 as SVGAGI. This CDR3 has 13 residues.

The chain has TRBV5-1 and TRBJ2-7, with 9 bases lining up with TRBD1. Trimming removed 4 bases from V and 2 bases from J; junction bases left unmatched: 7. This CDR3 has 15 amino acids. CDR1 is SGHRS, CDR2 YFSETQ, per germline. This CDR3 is CASSPATGGTYEQYF. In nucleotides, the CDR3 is TGCGCCAGCAGCCCAGCGACAGGGGGAACCTACGAGCAGTACTTC.